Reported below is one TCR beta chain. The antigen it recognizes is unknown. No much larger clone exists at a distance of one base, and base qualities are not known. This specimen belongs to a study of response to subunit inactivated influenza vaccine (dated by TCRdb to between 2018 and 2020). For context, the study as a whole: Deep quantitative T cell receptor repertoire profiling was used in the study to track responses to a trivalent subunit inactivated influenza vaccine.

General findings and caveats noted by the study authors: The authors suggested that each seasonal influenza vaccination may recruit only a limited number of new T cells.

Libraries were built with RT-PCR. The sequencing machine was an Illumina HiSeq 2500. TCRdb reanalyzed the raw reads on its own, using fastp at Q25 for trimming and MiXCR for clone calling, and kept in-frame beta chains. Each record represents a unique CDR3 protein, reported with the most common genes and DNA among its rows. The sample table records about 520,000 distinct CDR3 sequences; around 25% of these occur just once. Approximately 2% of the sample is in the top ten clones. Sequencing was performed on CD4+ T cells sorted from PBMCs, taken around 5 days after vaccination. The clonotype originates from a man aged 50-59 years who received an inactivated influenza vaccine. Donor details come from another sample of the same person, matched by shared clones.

The sequenced DNA: TGCGCCAGCAGCTTGGCTTCCGTAGCCCGGAGTCCTCTCCTCTACAATGAGCAGTTCTTC. Its translation is CASSLASVARSPLLYNEQFF. Rearrangement joined TRBV5-1 to TRBJ2-1; the D gene is unclear. V sheds 0 bases and J sheds 3 bases, leaving 25 bases between their ends. The cysteine opens and the phenylalanine closes a CDR3 of 20 amino acids. The CDR3 DNA has 60 bases and is translated from base 1. CDR1 and CDR2, per the germline V gene, are SGHRS and YFSETQ.